A single sample gave rise to the 2 T cell receptor beta chains below, sequenced in a study of cytomegalovirus exposure and HLA in healthy donors. Sequenced by immunoSEQ multiplex PCR; TCRdb stores in-frame clones only, minus some. The sample consists of roughly 300,000 clones, roughly 89% of them appearing once. Sequencing was performed on PBMCs. Every receptor here comes from a woman aged 18-29 years in good health and CMV-seronegative.

The chain recombines TRBV9 with TRBJ2-3; TRBD1 is a possible D gene (5 bases). Trimming pared 5 bases from V and 2 bases from J, leaving 15 bases between. CDR1 and CDR2 (germline): SGDLS, YYNGEE. This CDR3 contains 15 residues. The CDR3 DNA reads as TGTGCCAGCAGTGCGTTTGGGGCGGACACAGATACGCAGTATTTT. The encoded protein is CASSAFGADTDTQYF.

V and J are TRBV21-1 and TRBJ2-5; the tabulated D call, TRBD2, remains unverified against the DNA. TRBV21-1 corresponds to a pseudogene. The CDR3 runs 17 residues. The CDR3 bases are TGTGCCAGCAGCAAATTAGGAGTGAATCGGGAACAAGAGACCCAGTACTTC. Amino acid sequence: CASSKLGVNREQETQYF.